These T cell receptor beta chains were read from a single sample in a study of blood T cell repertoires in COVID-19. Repertoires were generated with immunoSEQ multiplex PCR, while TCRdb's copy carries only in-frame clones and drops some. Seen here are roughly 85,000 clones, over 75% observed once, and the top ten hold around 10%. Source material: peripheral blood. These TCRs come from a human donor in a cohort sampled during active COVID-19. Each CDR3 is given with its conserved first and last residue. D genes are given only for firm matches. Size tells how often a clone was seen (once, few, many) or the class of an expanded clone, and some rows leave it out.

CDR3aa: CASTGSSYEQYF
CDR3nt: TGTGCCAGCACTGGGAGCTCCTACGAGCAGTACTTC
j_gene: TRBJ2-7
abundance: few
len: 12
v_gene: TRBV6-5
d_gene: .

CDR3aa: CASSEYHTNYGYTF
CDR3nt: TGTGCCAGCAGTGAATATCACACCAACTATGGCTACACCTTC
j_gene: TRBJ1-2
abundance: .
len: 14
v_gene: TRBV6-1
d_gene: .

CDR3aa: CASSPWQGAYTDTQYF
CDR3nt: TGTGCCAGCTCACCATGGCAGGGGGCCTACACAGATACGCAGTATTTT
j_gene: TRBJ2-3
abundance: .
len: 16
v_gene: TRBV18
d_gene: TRBD1

CDR3aa: CASSLAPRLGEKLFF
CDR3nt: TGTGCCAGCAGCTTGGCTCCGAGGTTAGGTGAAAAACTGTTTTTT
j_gene: TRBJ1-4
abundance: .
len: 15
v_gene: TRBV5-6
d_gene: .

CDR3aa: CASSQRGDSYEQYF
CDR3nt: TGTGCCAGTAGTCAGCGGGGGGACTCCTACGAGCAGTACTTC
j_gene: TRBJ2-7
abundance: .
len: 14
v_gene: TRBV19
d_gene: TRBD2

CDR3aa: CASSWRDSSYGYTF
CDR3nt: TGCGCCAGCAGCTGGCGGGACAGCAGCTATGGCTACACCTTC
j_gene: TRBJ1-2
abundance: .
len: 14
v_gene: TRBV5-1
d_gene: TRBD1

CDR3aa: CASSGTGGPYEQYF
CDR3nt: TGTGCCAGCAGTGGGACAGGGGGCCCCTACGAGCAGTACTTC
j_gene: TRBJ2-7
abundance: .
len: 14
v_gene: TRBV6-6
d_gene: TRBD1

CDR3aa: CASSLIRQINQPQHF
CDR3nt: TGTGCCAGCAGCTTAATTCGACAGATCAATCAGCCCCAGCATTTT
j_gene: TRBJ1-5
abundance: once
len: 15
v_gene: TRBV7-2
d_gene: .

CDR3aa: CASSSRTGVYYGYTF
CDR3nt: TGTGCCAGTAGTTCTCGGACAGGGGTTTATTATGGCTACACCTTC
j_gene: TRBJ1-2
abundance: .
len: 15
v_gene: TRBV19
d_gene: TRBD1

CDR3aa: CASSWSYNQPQHF
CDR3nt: TGTGCCAGCAGTTGGAGTTACAATCAGCCCCAGCATTTT
j_gene: TRBJ1-5
abundance: once
len: 13
v_gene: TRBV27
d_gene: .

CDR3aa: CASSPPLTGAINQPQHF
CDR3nt: TGTGCCAGCTCACCTCCACTGACAGGGGCAATCAATCAGCCCCAGCATTTT
j_gene: TRBJ1-5
abundance: .
len: 17
v_gene: TRBV18
d_gene: TRBD1

CDR3aa: CASSALSSGGRYNEQFF
CDR3nt: TGCGCCAGCAGCGCCTTATCTAGCGGGGGGCGATACAATGAGCAGTTCTTC
j_gene: TRBJ2-1
abundance: .
len: 17
v_gene: TRBV5-1
d_gene: TRBD2

CDR3aa: CASSEVRQGGTGELFF
CDR3nt: TGTGCCAGCAGTGAGGTACGGCAGGGTGGGACCGGGGAGCTGTTTTTT
j_gene: TRBJ2-2
abundance: .
len: 16
v_gene: TRBV25-1
d_gene: .

CDR3aa: CASSPNRGGYYEQYF
CDR3nt: TGTGCCAGCAGTCCAAACAGGGGGGGATACTACGAGCAGTACTTC
j_gene: TRBJ2-7
abundance: .
len: 15
v_gene: TRBV2
d_gene: .

CDR3aa: CASSFPGLKNTEAFF
CDR3nt: TGTGCCAGCAGTTTCCCCGGACTGAAGAACACTGAAGCTTTCTTT
j_gene: TRBJ1-1
abundance: .
len: 15
v_gene: TRBV28
d_gene: .

CDR3aa: CASLGTANSPLHF
CDR3nt: TGTGCCAGCCTCGGGACAGCAAATTCACCCCTCCACTTT
j_gene: TRBJ1-6
abundance: .
len: 13
v_gene: TRBV2
d_gene: TRBD1

CDR3aa: CASSSRPGGDYGYTF
CDR3nt: TGTGCCAGCAGCTCGCGACCAGGGGGCGACTATGGCTACACCTTC
j_gene: TRBJ1-2
abundance: .
len: 15
v_gene: TRBV5-4
d_gene: TRBD1

CDR3aa: CAWSVVRGNEQFF
CDR3nt: TGTGCCTGGAGTGTAGTAAGGGGAAATGAGCAGTTCTTC
j_gene: TRBJ2-1
abundance: .
len: 13
v_gene: TRBV30
d_gene: .

CDR3aa: CAIMGAGVETQYF
CDR3nt: TGTGCCATCATGGGAGCGGGGGTAGAGACCCAGTACTTC
j_gene: TRBJ2-5
abundance: .
len: 13
v_gene: TRBV10-3
d_gene: TRBD2

CDR3aa: CASSHGGRGTQYF
CDR3nt: TGTGCCAGCAGCCATGGAGGGCGGGGTACGCAGTATTTT
j_gene: TRBJ2-3
abundance: .
len: 13
v_gene: TRBV3-1/TRBV3-2
d_gene: .